These 9 T cell receptor beta chains were all obtained from the same sample, sequenced in a study of T cell repertoires in cytomegalovirus infection. TCRdb itself ran the reads through MiXCR, one entry per CDR3 protein. The data contain 700,000 to 950,000 distinct CDR3 sequences, approximately 30% of them seen just once; the ten biggest clones take up 9.5% to 15%. Their target antigens are unknown. Sequencing was performed on cultured CD8+ T cells from PBMCs, taken from culture after CMV antigen stimulation. The receptors originated from a human donor in good health (CMV status not recorded). Some clones in this sample may be carry-over from other donors' samples.

This chain uses TRBV20-1 with TRBJ2-7; D not resolved. The CDR3 contains 13 residues. Germline values: CDR1 DFQATT, CDR2 SNEGSKA (reference sequence). Trimming stripped 1 base from V and 1 base from J, with 8 bases between. In nucleotides, the CDR3 is TGCAGTGCTAGAGCTTTGGAGTCCTACGAGCAGTACGTC. Residues: CSARALESYEQYV.

The chain uses TRBV20-1 and TRBJ2-7; D gene uncertain. Germline values: CDR1 DFQATT, CDR2 SNEGSKA (reference sequence). This CDR3 has 13 residues. V was clipped by 0 bases and J by 0 bases, with 6 bases between them. The chain's CDR3 is CSARDSYSYEQYV. The CDR3 coding sequence is TGCAGTGCTAGAGATTCTTACTCCTACGAGCAGTACGTC.

This clonotype was seen a few times. The V gene is TRBV4-3, the J gene TRBJ1-2; weak D call: TRBD1 (5 bases). This CDR3 is 15 amino acids long. Germline V gene sequence: CDR1 LGHNA, CDR2 YSLEER. The V end was cut by 5 bases, the J end by 4 bases, with 17 bases between. CDR3 loop: CASSDRAGPLYGYTF. In DNA form, the CDR3 reads TGCGCCAGCAGCGACCGGGCGGGGCCCCTCTATGGCTACACCTTC.

This sequence joins TRBV12-3 or TRBV12-4 and TRBJ1-4; perhaps TRBD1 as D (5 bases). The CDR3 loop spans 16 amino acids. V lost 5 bases to trimming and J lost 5 bases, with 18 bases between them. CDR3: CASSDRARYGNEKLFF. The CDR3 nucleotides are TGTGCCAGCAGTGACAGAGCAAGATACGGGAATGAAAAACTGTTTTTT.

This clonotype was observed a handful of times. The chain employs TRBV6-7 and TRBJ2-7; TRBD1 is a possible D gene (6 bases). TRBV6-7 is recorded as an ORF, its role being uncertain. The CDR3 spans 15 residues. V lost 6 bases and J 0 bases, leaving 15 bases between the germline ends. This chain's CDR3 is CASSPGTTSSYEQYV. The CDR3 region has the DNA TGTGCCAGCAGCCCCGGGACAACCAGCTCCTACGAGCAGTACGTC.

The V and J genes are TRBV7-6 and TRBJ2-5; a weak D match, TRBD1 (6 bases). The CDR3 has 15 residues. CDR1 is SGHVS, CDR2 FNYEAQ, per germline. V lost 8 bases and J 0 bases, leaving 16 bases between the germline ends. CDR3 coding DNA: TGTGCCAGCGGGCCACAGGGACCGTACCAAGAGACCCAGTACTTC. The encoded protein is CASGPQGPYQETQYF.

The rearrangement links TRBV3-1 to TRBJ2-3; weak D call: TRBD1 (5 bases). The V gene's germline CDR1 is LGHDT and CDR2 YNNKEL (reference sequence). CDR3 size: 15 residues. Trimming took off 0 bases at V and 3 bases at J, with 10 bases between the two ends. CDR3: CASSQDETVTDTQYF. DNA for the CDR3: TGTGCCAGCAGCCAAGATGAGACAGTTACAGATACGCAGTATTTT.

This clonotype occurred many times. This CDR3 is CASSLARGLDEPLHF. In nucleotides, the CDR3 is TGTGCCAGCAGCTTAGCGAGGGGGCTCGATGAACCCCTCCACTTT. V is TRBV7-9 and J is TRBJ1-6; 7 nucleotides align to TRBD1. CDR3 length: 15 residues. Germline V gene lookup returns CDR1 SEHNR and CDR2 FQNEAQ (reference sequence). The J segment lost 12 bases and the V segment lost 0 bases, leaving 8 bases of the junction unmatched.

This clonotype was seen a handful of times. The chain carries TRBV12-3 or TRBV12-4 and TRBJ1-1; maybe TRBD1 (5 bases). There are 15 residues in the CDR3. The V gene lost 5 bases and the J gene lost 1 base, with 14 bases spanning the gap. CDR3 in DNA: TGTGCCAGCAGTGTAAACGGGGGTGGGAACACTGAAGCTTTCTTT. Amino acid sequence: CASSVNGGGNTEAFF.